This T cell receptor (beta chain) stems from a study of T cell responses to AZD1222 COVID-19 vaccine (dated by TCRdb to the early 2020s). For the wider study: Because spike-specific TCR depth and breadth did not differ between the two schedules, AZD1222 recipients who got a second dose at roughly 4 weeks were pooled with those who got a second dose at roughly 12 weeks. A total of about 230 trial participants underwent TCR sequencing, of whom some 210 received two doses of AZD1222 and 26 received two doses of the MenACWY control vaccine. Enrollment into the trials was organized by age into subgroups of 18-55, 56-69 and 70-plus years, and those subgroups contained roughly 150, 30 and 60 TCR-sequenced participants, respectively.

What the study reported, not specific to this receptor: After two AZD1222 doses, both the breadth and the depth of spike-specific TCRs were significantly higher than at day 0 and than in MenACWY recipients. The 56-69-year group was small, and its depth increase did not reach significance, likely because of low power. Participants were mostly white British, with more females than males. The authors suggested clonal diversity may have been underestimated. Because no day 14 peak-response samples were available, repertoires were characterized only after the peak T cell response. Conclusions about previously exposed vaccinees are limited because only a handful of AZD1222 recipients were SARS-CoV-2 seropositive at baseline. Nearly half of unique spike-specific TCRs reportedly recognized epitopes outside regions mutated in the B.1.351 and B.1.1.7 variants. Vaccine-associated CD4 TCRs spanned the whole spike protein, with dominant responses in regions 160-218 and 743-854.

The meaning of the sample's time point label: baseline before first vaccination. The vaccinee samples were drawn from two UK trials, COV001 and COV002, one of which was a single-blind randomized controlled phase 2/3 trial testing AZD1222 (ChAdOx1 nCoV-19) in healthy adults. For TCRbeta chain sequencing, PBMC samples from trial participants were taken at day 0 and at day 28 after the second dose. The germline V gene (reference sequence) yields LNHNV for CDR1 and YYDKDF for CDR2. Germline trimming: 4 bases from V, 8 bases from J; junction bases outside gene matches: 6. Its CDR3 holds 14 amino acids, cysteine through phenylalanine. The read is trimmed to its CDR3 DNA, 42 bases read in frame from base 1. This clone has a handful of counts. Its antigen is not yet known. No much larger clone exists at a distance of one base, and base qualities are not known. The CDR3 regions of human TCRbeta chains were analyzed by immunosequencing. As for the authors' bioinformatics: Repertoire TCRs were checked for matches against a reference library of SARS-CoV-2-specific TCRs that had been generated using the MIRA antigen-specificity platform. Breadth was defined as the fraction of unique TCRs that were SARS-CoV-2-associated, and depth was defined as the fraction of total T cells that were SARS-CoV-2-associated. Using the MIRA data, every spike-specific TCR was mapped to the spike region that the TCR reacted to and assigned to either a CD4 or a CD8 class. Log10-transformed breadth and depth values were compared by one-way ANOVA with Sidak's multiple comparisons tests. TCRdb took this table from immuneACCESS and kept in-frame rearrangements with V and J called. Such tables lack part of the clones; where checked against another copy, unresolved V genes explain under half of the gap, and the rest is unexplained. The DNA was the basis for D and trimming; V, J and clone size are from that table. The sample records over 100,000 clones, roughly four fifths of which are singletons. Around a tenth of the sample is held by the ten biggest clonotypes.

The sequence derives from an adult in good health. The specimen was peripheral blood, collected on day 0 of AZD1222 vaccination. The chain employs TRBV15 and TRBJ1-4, with 8 bases in between that match TRBD1. The CDR3 loop reads CATSTRTGIEKLFF. In nucleotide form, the sequence is TGTGCCACCAGCACCCGGACAGGGATCGAAAAACTGTTTTTT.